This T cell receptor (beta chain) originates from a study of T cells of healthy individuals. In its sample, this clonotype was seen many times. TCRdb reanalysed the 5' RACE reads using MiXCR and keeps one entry per CDR3 protein. The repertoire includes around 80,000 distinct CDR3 sequences, 5% of them detected once, and 6.5% to 8% sits in the top ten. The CDR3 covers 15 residues. After removal of 5 bases from V and 4 bases from J, the junction contained 8 bases not matched to a gene. This TCR derives from a female donor in good health. The chain is built from TRBV12-3 or TRBV12-4 and TRBJ2-1, with 7 bases that match TRBD1. This CDR3 reads CASSGGQPSYNEQFF. The CDR3 DNA follows: TGTGCCAGCAGTGGGGGACAGCCGTCTTACAATGAGCAGTTCTTC.